Each of the 7 T cell receptor beta chains below was sequenced from the same sample in a study of Graves' ophthalmopathy and Graves' hyperthyroidism. Investigators amplified TCR beta CDR3 regions from RNA transcripts. The library came from an HTBI-primed first-round RT-PCR and a second-round multiplex PCR. MiXCR, run by TCRdb on the multiplex PCR reads, gives a single entry per CDR3 protein. The sample holds hundreds of thousands of distinct CDR3 sequences; 45% to 55% are singletons and the top ten take less than 50%. Sample: peripheral blood. The receptors shown here come from an adult man with Graves' ophthalmopathy.

This clonotype came up a few times. V gene TRBV12-3 or TRBV12-4 combines with J gene TRBJ1-5; D is undetermined. The CDR3 spans 12 residues. Trimming stripped 6 bases from V and 7 bases from J, with 10 bases between. CDR3 sequence reads: CASRTRRQPQHF. The CDR3 DNA follows: TGTGCCAGCAGAACCCGTCGGCAGCCCCAGCATTTT.

DNA of the CDR3: TGTGCCTACCGGCTCCCGAATCAGCCCCAGCATTTT. Translating gives CAYRLPNQPQHF. The rearrangement uses TRBV3-1 and TRBJ1-5; D is unresolved. The germline V and J ends were trimmed by 11 bases and 4 bases, with 12 bases remaining between them. CDR3 length equals 12 residues. Germline assignment: CDR1 LGHDT and CDR2 YNNKEL (reference sequence).

In this sample, this clonotype turned up a few times. The chain has TRBV10-1 and TRBJ1-2, with TRBD1 matching 7 bases. The CDR3 is 13 residues long. CDR1 and CDR2 (germline): WNHNN, SYGVQD (reference sequence). The junction had 9 bases not matched to a gene; V was cut back by 6 bases and J by 8 bases. The CDR3: CASRSTGDQGYTF. In DNA form, the CDR3 reads TGCGCCAGCAGATCCACAGGGGATCAGGGCTACACCTTC.

This clonotype was seen more than once but under ten times. In DNA, the CDR3 is TGCAGCGTTGAAGTCTTCAGGGGGCTAGGCACTGAAGCTTTCTTT. The encoded protein is CSVEVFRGLGTEAFF. V usage is TRBV29-1 and J usage is TRBJ1-1; 8 nucleotides line up with TRBD1. V trimming: 1 base; J trimming: 4 bases; junction bases outside the gene matches: 8. CDR3 size: 15 residues. Germline V gives CDR1 SQVTM, CDR2 ANQGSEA.

This rearrangement joins TRBV9 to TRBJ2-2; 9 bases align to TRBD1. The CDR3 runs 15 residues. The J segment lost 5 bases and the V segment lost 0 bases, leaving 2 bases of the junction unmatched. Germline loops: CDR1 SGDLS, CDR2 YYNGEE. This chain's CDR3 is CASSVAGQGTGELFF. CDR3 DNA: TGTGCCAGCAGCGTAGCGGGACAGGGAACCGGGGAGCTGTTTTTT.

As DNA, the CDR3 is TGTGCCAGCAGCCTTCAGGAGCAGCCCCAGCATTTT. It yields the protein CASSLQEQPQHF. The chain couples TRBV12-3 or TRBV12-4 to TRBJ1-5; D gene ambiguous. CDR3 length: 12 amino acids. V was cut by 6 bases and J by 7 bases, with 10 bases left in between.

This clonotype was found many times. The chain uses TRBV12-3 or TRBV12-4 and TRBJ1-1; D call uncertain. V lost 7 bases and J lost 5, with 17 bases in between. This CDR3 contains 14 residues. The CDR3 DNA follows: TGTGCCAGCACCGAAGACGGATGGGGTACTGAAGCTTTCTTT. Amino acid sequence: CASTEDGWGTEAFF.